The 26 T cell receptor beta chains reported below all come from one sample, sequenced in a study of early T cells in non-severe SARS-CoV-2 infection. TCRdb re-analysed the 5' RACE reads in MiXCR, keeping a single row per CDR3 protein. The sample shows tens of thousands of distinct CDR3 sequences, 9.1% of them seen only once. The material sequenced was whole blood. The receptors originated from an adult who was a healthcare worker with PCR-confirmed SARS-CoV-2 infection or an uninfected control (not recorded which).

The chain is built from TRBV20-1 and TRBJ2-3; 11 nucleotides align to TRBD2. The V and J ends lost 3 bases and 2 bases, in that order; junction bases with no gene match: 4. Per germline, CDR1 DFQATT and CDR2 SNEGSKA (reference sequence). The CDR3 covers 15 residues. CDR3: CSARGTSGLTDTQYF. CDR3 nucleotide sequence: TGCAGTGCTAGGGGGACTAGCGGTCTCACAGATACGCAGTATTTT.

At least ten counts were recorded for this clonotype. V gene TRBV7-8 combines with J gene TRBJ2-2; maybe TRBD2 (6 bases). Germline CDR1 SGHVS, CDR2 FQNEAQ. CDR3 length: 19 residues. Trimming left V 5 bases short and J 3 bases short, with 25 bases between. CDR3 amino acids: CASSPPGVVRGLHTGELFF. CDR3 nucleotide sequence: TGTGCCAGCAGCCCCCCGGGGGTCGTACGTGGTTTACACACCGGGGAGCTGTTTTTT. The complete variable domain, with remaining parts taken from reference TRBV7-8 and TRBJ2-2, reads GAGVSQSPRYKVAKRGQDVALRCDPISGHVSLFWYQQALGQGPEFLTYFQNEAQLDKSGLPSDRFFAERPEGSVSTLKIQRTQQEDSAVYLCASSPPGVVRGLHTGELFFGEGSRLTVL.

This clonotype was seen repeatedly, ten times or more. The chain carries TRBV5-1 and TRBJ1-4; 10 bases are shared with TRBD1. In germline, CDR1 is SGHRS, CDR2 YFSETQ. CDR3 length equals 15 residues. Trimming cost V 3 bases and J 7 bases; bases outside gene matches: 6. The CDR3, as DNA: TGCGCCAGCAGCTCAGGACAGGGGGAAGGTGAAAAACTGTTTTTT. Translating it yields CASSSGQGEGEKLFF.

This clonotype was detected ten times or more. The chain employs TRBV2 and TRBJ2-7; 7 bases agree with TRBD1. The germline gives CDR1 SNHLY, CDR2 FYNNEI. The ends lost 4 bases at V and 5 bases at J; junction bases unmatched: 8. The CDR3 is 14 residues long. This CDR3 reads CASSAETGNDEQYF. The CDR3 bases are TGTGCCAGCAGTGCAGAGACAGGGAACGACGAGCAGTACTTC.

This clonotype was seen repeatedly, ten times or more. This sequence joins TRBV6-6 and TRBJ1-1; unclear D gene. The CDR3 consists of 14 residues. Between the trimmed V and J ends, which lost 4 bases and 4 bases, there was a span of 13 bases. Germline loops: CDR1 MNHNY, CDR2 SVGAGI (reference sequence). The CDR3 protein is CASSSYSGATEAFF. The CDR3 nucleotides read TGTGCCAGCAGTTCGTACAGCGGCGCCACTGAAGCTTTCTTT.

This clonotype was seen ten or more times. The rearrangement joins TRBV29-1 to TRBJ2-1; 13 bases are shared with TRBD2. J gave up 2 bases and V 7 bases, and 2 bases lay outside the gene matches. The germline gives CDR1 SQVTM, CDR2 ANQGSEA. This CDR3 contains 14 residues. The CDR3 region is CSDGLAGAYNEQFF. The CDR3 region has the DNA TGCAGCGACGGACTAGCGGGGGCCTACAATGAGCAGTTCTTC.

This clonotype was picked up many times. The CDR3 coding sequence is TGCAGTGCTAGAGAACTAGCGGGAGTTGTCGGGGAGCTGTTTTTT. Translated: CSARELAGVVGELFF. The chain employs TRBV20-1 and TRBJ2-2; 11 bases match TRBD2. The CDR3 runs to 15 residues. Unmatched junction bases numbered 4, after V lost 0 bases and J lost 7 bases. Germline loops: CDR1 DFQATT, CDR2 SNEGSKA (reference sequence).

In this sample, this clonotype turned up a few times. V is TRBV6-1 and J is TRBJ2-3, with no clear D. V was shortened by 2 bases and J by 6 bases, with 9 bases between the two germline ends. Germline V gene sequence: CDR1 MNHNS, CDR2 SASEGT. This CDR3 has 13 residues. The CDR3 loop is CASSELVWDTQYF. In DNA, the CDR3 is TGTGCCAGCAGTGAACTCGTGTGGGATACGCAGTATTTT.

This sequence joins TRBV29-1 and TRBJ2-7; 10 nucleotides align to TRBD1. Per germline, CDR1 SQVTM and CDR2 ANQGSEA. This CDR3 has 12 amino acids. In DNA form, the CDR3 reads TGCAGTTCCATGGGACAGGGGTCCGAGCAGTACTTC. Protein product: CSSMGQGSEQYF.

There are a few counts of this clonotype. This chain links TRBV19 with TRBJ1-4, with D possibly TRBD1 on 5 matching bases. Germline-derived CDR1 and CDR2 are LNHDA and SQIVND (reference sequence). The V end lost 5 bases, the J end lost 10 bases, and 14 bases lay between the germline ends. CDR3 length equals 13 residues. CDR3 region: CASSLDKRGKLFF. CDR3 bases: TGTGCCAGTAGTTTGGACAAGCGGGGAAAACTGTTTTTT.

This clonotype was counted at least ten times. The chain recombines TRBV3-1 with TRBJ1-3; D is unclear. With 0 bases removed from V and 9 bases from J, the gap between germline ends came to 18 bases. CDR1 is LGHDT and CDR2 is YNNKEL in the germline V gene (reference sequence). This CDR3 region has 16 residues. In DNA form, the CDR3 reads TGTGCCAGCAGCCAAGAGGTACGGGGTCCGGAATTCACCATATATTTT. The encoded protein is CASSQEVRGPEFTIYF.

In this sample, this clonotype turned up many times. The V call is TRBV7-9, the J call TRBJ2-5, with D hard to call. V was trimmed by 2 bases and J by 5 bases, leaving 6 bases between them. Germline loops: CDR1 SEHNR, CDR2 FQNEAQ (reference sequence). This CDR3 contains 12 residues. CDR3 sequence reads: CASSLNAETQYF. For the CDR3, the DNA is TGTGCCAGCAGCTTAAATGCGGAGACCCAGTACTTC.

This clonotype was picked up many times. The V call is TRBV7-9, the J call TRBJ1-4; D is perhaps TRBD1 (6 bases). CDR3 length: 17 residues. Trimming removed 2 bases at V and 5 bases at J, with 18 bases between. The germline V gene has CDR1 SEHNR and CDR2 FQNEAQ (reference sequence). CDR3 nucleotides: TGTGCCAGCAGCTTATGGTCCCTCAGGGGCAGGAATGAAAAACTGTTTTTT. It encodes CASSLWSLRGRNEKLFF.

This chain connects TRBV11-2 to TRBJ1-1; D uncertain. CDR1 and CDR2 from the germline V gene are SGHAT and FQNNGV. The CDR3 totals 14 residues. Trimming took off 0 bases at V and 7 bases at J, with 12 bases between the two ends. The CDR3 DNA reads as TGTGCCAGCAGCTTAGATCCGGGAACGATTGAAGCTTTCTTT. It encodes CASSLDPGTIEAFF. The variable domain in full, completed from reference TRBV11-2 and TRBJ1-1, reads EAGVAQSPRYKIIEKRQSVAFWCNPISGHATLYWYQQILGQGPKLLIQFQNNGVVDDSQLPKDRFSAERLKGVDSTLKIQPAKLEDSAVYLCASSLDPGTIEAFFGQGTRLTVV.

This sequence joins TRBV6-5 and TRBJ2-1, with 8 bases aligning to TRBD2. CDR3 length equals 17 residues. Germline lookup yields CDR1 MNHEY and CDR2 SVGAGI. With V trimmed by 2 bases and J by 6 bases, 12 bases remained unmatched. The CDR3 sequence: CASSYRLTTSDVNEQFF. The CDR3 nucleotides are TGTGCCAGCAGTTACCGACTGACGACTAGCGATGTCAATGAGCAGTTCTTC.

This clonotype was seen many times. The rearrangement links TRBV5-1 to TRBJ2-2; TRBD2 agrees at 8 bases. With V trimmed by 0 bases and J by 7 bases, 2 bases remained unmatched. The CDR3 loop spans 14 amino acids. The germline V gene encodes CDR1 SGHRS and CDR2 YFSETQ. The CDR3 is CASSLGLAIGELFF. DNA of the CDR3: TGCGCCAGCAGCTTGGGACTAGCGATCGGGGAGCTGTTTTTT. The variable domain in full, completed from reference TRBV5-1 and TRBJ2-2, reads KAGVTQTPRYLIKTRGQQVTLSCSPISGHRSVSWYQQTPGQGLQFLFEYFSETQRNKGNFPGRFSGRQFSNSRSEMNVSTLELGDSALYLCASSLGLAIGELFFGEGSRLTVL.

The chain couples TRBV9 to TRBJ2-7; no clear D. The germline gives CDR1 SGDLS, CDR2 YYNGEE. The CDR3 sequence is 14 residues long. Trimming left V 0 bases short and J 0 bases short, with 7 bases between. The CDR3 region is CASSVDHSSYEQYF. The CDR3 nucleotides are TGTGCCAGCAGCGTAGATCACAGCTCCTACGAGCAGTACTTC.

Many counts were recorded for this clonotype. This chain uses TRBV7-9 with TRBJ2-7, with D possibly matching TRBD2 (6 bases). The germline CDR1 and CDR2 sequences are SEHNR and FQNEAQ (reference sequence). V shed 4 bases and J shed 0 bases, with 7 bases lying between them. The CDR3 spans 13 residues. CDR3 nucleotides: TGTGCCAGCAGCTCGGGACTCTCCTACGAGCAGTACTTC. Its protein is CASSSGLSYEQYF.

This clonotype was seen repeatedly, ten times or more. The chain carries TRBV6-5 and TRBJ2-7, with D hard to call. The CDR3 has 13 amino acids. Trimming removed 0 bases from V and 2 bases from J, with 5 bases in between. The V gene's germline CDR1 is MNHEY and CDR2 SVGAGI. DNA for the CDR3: TGTGCCAGCAGTTACTCACGTACCTACGAGCAGTACTTC. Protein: CASSYSRTYEQYF.

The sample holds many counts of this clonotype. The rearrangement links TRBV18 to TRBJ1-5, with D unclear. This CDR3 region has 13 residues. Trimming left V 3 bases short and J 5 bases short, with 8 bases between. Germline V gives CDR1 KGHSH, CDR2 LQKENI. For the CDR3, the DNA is TGTGCCAGCTCACCGTGGGAAGATCAGCCCCAGCATTTT. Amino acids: CASSPWEDQPQHF.

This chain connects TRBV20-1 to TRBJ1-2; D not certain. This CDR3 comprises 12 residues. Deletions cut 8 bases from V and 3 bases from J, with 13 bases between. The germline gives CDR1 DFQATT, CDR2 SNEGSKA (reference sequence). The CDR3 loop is CSTPDGYYGYTF. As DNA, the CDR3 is TGCAGTACCCCCGACGGCTACTATGGCTACACCTTC.

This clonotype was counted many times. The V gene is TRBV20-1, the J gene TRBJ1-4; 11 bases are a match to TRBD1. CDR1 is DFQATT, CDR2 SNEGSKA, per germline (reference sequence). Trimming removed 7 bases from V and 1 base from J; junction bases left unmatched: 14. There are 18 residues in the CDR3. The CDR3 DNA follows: TGCAGTGTCGGACAGGGGGCTTGGAGACCTGGAACTAATGAAAAACTGTTTTTT. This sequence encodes CSVGQGAWRPGTNEKLFF.

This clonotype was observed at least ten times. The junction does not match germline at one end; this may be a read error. The CDR3, as DNA: TGTGCCAGCAGCTTGGAGACAGGGGGCTCCTACAATAAGCAGTTCTTC. This translates into CASSLETGGSYNKQFF. The genes are TRBV11-2 and TRBJ2-1; 10 nucleotides line up with TRBD1. Germline-derived CDR1 and CDR2 are SGHAT and FQNNGV. The length of the CDR3 is 16 residues.

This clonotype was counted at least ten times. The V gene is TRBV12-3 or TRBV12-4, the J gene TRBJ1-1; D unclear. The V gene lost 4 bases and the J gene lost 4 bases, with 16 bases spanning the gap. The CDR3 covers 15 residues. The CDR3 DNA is TGTGCCAGCAGTTCCTCGGAAACATCCCTCACTGAAGCTTTCTTT. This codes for CASSSSETSLTEAFF.

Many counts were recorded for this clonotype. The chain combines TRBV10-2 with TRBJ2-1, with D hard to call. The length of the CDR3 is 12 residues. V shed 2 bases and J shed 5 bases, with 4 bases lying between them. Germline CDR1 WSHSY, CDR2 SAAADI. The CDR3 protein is CASSEENNEQFF. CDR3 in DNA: TGCGCCAGCAGTGAGGAAAACAATGAGCAGTTCTTC.

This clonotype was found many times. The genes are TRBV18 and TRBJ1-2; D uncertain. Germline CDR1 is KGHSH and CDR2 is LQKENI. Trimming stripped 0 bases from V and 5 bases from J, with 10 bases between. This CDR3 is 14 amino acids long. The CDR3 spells CASSPPSEAYGYTF. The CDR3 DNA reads TGTGCCAGCTCACCACCAAGCGAAGCATATGGCTACACCTTC.